The clone carrying this T cell receptor (beta chain) was detected only a few times. Antigen unknown. This may be a read error: a much more frequent sequence differs by one nucleotide. V shed 0 bases and J 1 base; nucleotides not matched to a gene: 7. The germline V gene encodes CDR1 SGHRS and CDR2 YFSETQ. The CDR3 sequence is 16 residues long. This entry comes from a study of neurological immune-mediated disorders. Study-wide results and caveats: The repertoires of 18 of 34 multiple sclerosis patients fell into one related-CDR3 cluster (a possible signature) under phylogenetic grouping. Expansion of TCR clones was greatest in HTLV-1-associated myelopathy and smallest in multiple sclerosis, where it fell below that of healthy controls.

Via MiXCR, TCRdb re-called the 5' RACE reads, giving one row per CDR3 protein. The sample contains roughly 28,000 distinct CDR3 sequences, over 3% of which appear only once. Sequenced material: PBMCs. The TCR was taken from a woman aged 25 to 45 with multiple sclerosis. This chain joins TRBV5-1 and TRBJ2-7, with 7 bases lining up with TRBD1. The CDR3 loop reads CASSLGRDRFSYEQYF. CDR3 sequence (DNA): TGCGCCAGCAGCTTGGGTCGGGACAGATTTTCCTACGAGCAGTACTTC.